Below, 11 T cell receptor beta chains from the same sample are listed, as sequenced in a study of metastatic and nonmetastatic thyroid tumors. Patients underwent thyroid surgery, and none had received any treatment before it. TCRdb re-analyzed the PCR reads through MiXCR. The repertoire includes about 40,000 clones, roughly a sixth of them detected once, and 3.8% sits in the top ten. Sequencing was done on a sample of blood. These receptors all stem from a female donor with papillary thyroid cancer or a benign thyroid nodule (not recorded which). Some clones in this sample may be carry-over from other donors' samples.

In its sample, this clone ranks as medium-sized. The genes are TRBV2 and TRBJ1-3, with D possibly matching TRBD1 (5 bases). The CDR3 contains 15 residues. Germline values: CDR1 SNHLY, CDR2 FYNNEI. V lost 3 bases and J lost 2, with 11 bases in between. CDR3 in DNA: TGTGCCAGCAGTGAGGGGGGGTTTGCTGGAAACACCATATATTTT. Translated: CASSEGGFAGNTIYF. Full variable domain (rest looked up from reference TRBV2 and TRBJ1-3): EPEVTQTPSHQVTQMGQEVILRCVPISNHLYFYWYRQILGQKVEFLVSFYNNEISEKSEIFDDQFSVERPDGSNFTLKIRSTKLEDSAMYFCASSEGGFAGNTIYFGEGSWLTVV.

The table lists this clone with many counts. The rearrangement uses TRBV7-1 and TRBJ2-7; no definite D call. TRBV7-1 is an ORF, with its function uncertain. The length of the CDR3 is 20 residues. V shed 3 bases and J shed 2 bases, with 29 bases lying between them. In nucleotides, the CDR3 is TGTGCCAGCAGCTCCATAAACCCCCTCTGGACCGACCTAGGGACCTACGAGCAGTACTTC. Its translation is CASSSINPLWTDLGTYEQYF.

The chain has TRBV6-1 and TRBJ1-5; D may be TRBD1 (5 bases). There are 15 residues in the CDR3. The germline V and J ends were trimmed by 10 bases and 2 bases, with 18 bases remaining between them. The germline CDR1 and CDR2 sequences are MNHNS and SASEGT. CDR3 sequence: CAISASTGGNQPQHF. DNA for the CDR3: TGTGCCATCAGCGCCTCCACAGGTGGCAATCAGCCCCAGCATTTT.

The chain joins TRBV19 to TRBJ1-5; D is perhaps TRBD1 (6 bases). Looked up from germline, CDR1 is LNHDA and CDR2 is SQIVND (reference sequence). Between the trimmed V and J ends, which lost 7 bases and 4 bases, there was a span of 14 bases. The CDR3 runs 14 residues. CDR3 protein: CASTRRGANQPQHF. Here the CDR3 DNA reads TGTGCCAGTACCCGCCGGGGGGCAAATCAGCCCCAGCATTTT.

This sequence joins TRBV5-1 and TRBJ2-7; TRBD2 is a possible D gene (7 bases). Trimming stripped 3 bases from V and 2 bases from J, with 15 bases between. The CDR3 consists of 15 residues. The germline gives CDR1 SGHRS, CDR2 YFSETQ. Here the CDR3 reads CASSSGGVAPYEQYF. The DNA of the CDR3 is TGCGCCAGCAGCTCGGGGGGCGTCGCCCCCTACGAGCAGTACTTC. The variable domain in full, with the rest retrieved from reference TRBV5-1 and TRBJ2-7, is KAGVTQTPRYLIKTRGQQVTLSCSPISGHRSVSWYQQTPGQGLQFLFEYFSETQRNKGNFPGRFSGRQFSNSRSEMNVSTLELGDSALYLCASSSGGVAPYEQYFGPGTRLTVT.

This clone is a singleton in its sample. V and J are TRBV11-3 and TRBJ1-2; D unresolved. The CDR3 length is 15 residues. CDR1 SGHNT and CDR2 YENEEA come from the germline V gene. V was cut by 5 bases and J by 0 bases, with 13 bases left in between. CDR3 in amino acids: CASSPRSVANYGYTF. The DNA of the CDR3 is TGTGCCAGCAGCCCACGATCAGTTGCTAACTATGGCTACACCTTC. Drawing the rest from reference TRBV11-3 and TRBJ1-2, the complete variable domain is EAGVVQSPRYKIIEKKQPVAFWCNPISGHNTLYWYLQNLGQGPELLIRYENEEAVDDSQLPKDRFSAERLKGVDSTLKIQPAELGDSAVYLCASSPRSVANYGYTFGSGTRLTVV.

This clone appeared a few times. The chain combines TRBV6-1 with TRBJ1-4, with D unclear. The CDR3 extends over 14 amino acids. Germline CDR1 reads MNHNS; CDR2 reads SASEGT. V gave up 4 bases and J gave up 4 bases, with 10 bases separating them. CDR3 protein: CASSGHSNNEKLFF. CDR3 DNA sequence: TGTGCCAGCAGTGGACATTCCAATAATGAAAAACTGTTTTTT.

V and J are TRBV28 and TRBJ2-7; 7 nucleotides align to TRBD2. V lost 4 bases and J lost 2; bases outside the gene matches: 14. The CDR3 consists of 17 residues. From germline, CDR1 is MDHEN and CDR2 SYDVKM. CDR3 DNA sequence: TGTGCCAGCAGTTGCCCTAGCGGAGGGGCCATCCCCTACGAGCAGTACTTC. The encoded protein is CASSCPSGGAIPYEQYF.

This clone was counted ten times or more. Germline and junction disagree at one end, which may indicate a read error. The rearrangement joins TRBV11-2 to TRBJ2-1, with a weak D call TRBD1 (5 bases). Germline CDR1 and CDR2: SGHAT and FQNNGV. The CDR3 runs to 14 residues. CDR3 sequence (DNA): TGTGCCAGCAGGTTAGTCGGACAAAGCAATGAGCAGTTCTTC. Translating gives CASRLVGQSNEQFF.

This clone came up many times. The CDR3 protein is CASSFLLAGNQETQYF. CDR3 nucleotides: TGTGCCAGCAGTTTTTTACTAGCGGGGAACCAAGAGACCCAGTACTTC. The V and J genes are TRBV28 and TRBJ2-5; TRBD2 agrees at 10 bases. The CDR3 covers 16 residues. V shed 3 bases, J shed 0 bases, and the junction held 4 bases outside the gene matches. CDR1 is MDHEN, CDR2 SYDVKM, per germline.

This clone is medium-sized within its sample. The chain couples TRBV19 to TRBJ2-5; unclear D gene. Germline loops: CDR1 LNHDA, CDR2 SQIVND (reference sequence). The CDR3 length is 14 residues. Trimming pared 3 bases from V and 1 base from J, leaving 9 bases between. The CDR3, as DNA: TGTGCCAGTAGTATCTTAGGGCCCCAAGAGACCCAGTACTTC. This gives the protein CASSILGPQETQYF.